The 30 T cell receptor beta chains below were found in one sample sequenced in a study of blood T cell repertoires in COVID-19. Profiling relied on immunoSEQ multiplex PCR, and the TCRdb table lists in-frame clones only, not all of them. There are a few hundred thousand clones in the sample; approximately 90% occur only once, and over 4% lies in the top ten. Sequencing was performed on peripheral blood. The receptors were sampled from a man aged 60-69 years who had recovered from COVID-19.

The chain has TRBV6-6 and TRBJ1-2; 8 positions match TRBD1. The CDR3 runs to 13 residues. From germline, CDR1 is MNHNY and CDR2 SVGAGI (reference sequence). J lost 8 bases, V lost 5 bases, and 7 bases had no gene match. CDR3 coding DNA: TGTGCCAGCAGTGGACAGGGTTCGGCAGGCTACACCTTC. Translation: CASSGQGSAGYTF.

The gene calls are TRBV6-4 and TRBJ1-5, with 7 nucleotides matching TRBD1. The germline V gene has CDR1 MRHNA and CDR2 SNTAGT. J gave up 0 bases and V 7 bases, and 6 bases lay outside the gene matches. The length of the CDR3 is 15 residues. CDR3 DNA: TGTGCCAGCAAACCCAGGGGGGATAGCAATCAGCCCCAGCATTTT. It codes for CASKPRGDSNQPQHF.

J is TRBJ1-2 and V is TRBV11-2, with D tentatively TRBD1 (5 bases). The CDR3 spans 14 residues. Germline CDR1 reads SGHAT; CDR2 reads FQNNGV. With 0 bases removed from V and 3 bases from J, the gap between germline ends came to 8 bases. CDR3 DNA sequence: TGTGCCAGCAGCTTAGATGGCAGGGACTATGGCTACACCTTC. It yields the protein CASSLDGRDYGYTF.

The CDR3: CASSTNGEYLNTEAFF. The CDR3 DNA reads as TGCGCCAGCAGCACGAATGGAGAATATCTGAACACTGAAGCTTTCTTT. V usage is TRBV5-1 and J usage is TRBJ1-1; D is undetermined. The CDR3 extends over 16 amino acids. V shed 4 bases and J shed 0 bases, with 16 bases lying between them. CDR1 is SGHRS and CDR2 is YFSETQ in the germline V gene. Full variable domain (remainder filled in from reference TRBV5-1 and TRBJ1-1): KAGVTQTPRYLIKTRGQQVTLSCSPISGHRSVSWYQQTPGQGLQFLFEYFSETQRNKGNFPGRFSGRQFSNSRSEMNVSTLELGDSALYLCASSTNGEYLNTEAFFGQGTRLTVV.

The chain links TRBV18 to TRBJ2-5, with 8 bases lining up with TRBD1. The CDR3 has 15 residues. V lost 0 bases and J lost 5; bases outside the gene matches: 5. Germline CDR1 is KGHSH and CDR2 is LQKENI. In DNA form, the CDR3 reads TGTGCCAGCTCACCACCGGACAGGGCGGCGGAGACCCAGTACTTC. Its protein is CASSPPDRAAETQYF.

The gene calls are TRBV7-2 and TRBJ2-1; D might be TRBD1 (5 bases). Germline CDR1 SGHTA, CDR2 FQGNSA. The CDR3 has 15 amino acids. Trimming took off 5 bases at V and 4 bases at J, with 15 bases between the two ends. CDR3 protein: CASSETGYGYNEQFF. CDR3 sequence (DNA): TGTGCCAGCAGCGAAACAGGATATGGGTACAATGAGCAGTTCTTC.

This chain connects TRBV6-5 to TRBJ1-2, with D maybe TRBD1 (5 bases). This CDR3 spans 15 amino acids. V was shortened by 6 bases and J by 4 bases, with 18 bases between the two germline ends. Germline V lookup: CDR1 MNHEY, CDR2 SVGAGI. The CDR3 loop reads CASRPRGGETYGYTF. In DNA, the CDR3 is TGTGCCAGCAGGCCCCGGGGGGGGGAAACCTATGGCTACACCTTC.

The V gene is TRBV11-2, the J gene TRBJ2-5; 7 bases are a match to TRBD2. The CDR3 totals 15 residues. CDR1 and CDR2 from the germline V gene are SGHAT and FQNNGV. V gave up 3 bases and J gave up 5 bases; unmatched junction bases: 9. The CDR3 protein is CASSLGGALGETQYF. CDR3 sequence (DNA): TGTGCCAGCAGCTTGGGAGGGGCTTTGGGGGAGACCCAGTACTTC.

V usage is TRBV5-1 and J usage is TRBJ2-1; TRBD2 matches 9 bases. The CDR3 consists of 15 residues. CDR1 and CDR2 from the germline V gene are SGHRS and YFSETQ. V lost 6 bases to trimming and J lost 3 bases; unmatched junction nucleotides: 7. The CDR3 reads CASTFSGGGYNEQFF. CDR3 sequence (DNA): TGCGCCAGCACCTTTAGCGGGGGTGGCTACAATGAGCAGTTCTTC.

The chain uses TRBV11-2 and TRBJ2-3; TRBD2 agrees at 12 bases. Trimming removed 1 base from V and 4 bases from J; junction bases left unmatched: 6. The CDR3 is 17 amino acids. Germline CDR1 reads SGHAT; CDR2 reads FQNNGV. The CDR3 sequence: CASSLVPSGGAADTQYF. The CDR3 DNA is TGTGCCAGCAGCTTAGTGCCTAGCGGGGGGGCCGCAGATACGCAGTATTTT.

The chain is built from TRBV7-3 and TRBJ2-1; D is possibly TRBD2 (5 bases). The V gene's germline CDR1 is SGHTA and CDR2 FQGTGA. V shed 0 bases and J shed 9 bases, with 12 bases lying between them. The CDR3 spans 14 residues. CDR3 bases: TGTGCCAGCAGCTTAACTCTAGCCAGCAGTGAGCAGTTCTTC. Residues: CASSLTLASSEQFF.

The gene calls are TRBV6-5 and TRBJ1-5, with D possibly TRBD1 on 5 matching bases. V was trimmed by 2 bases and J by 4 bases, leaving 12 bases between them. CDR3 length: 15 amino acids. In germline, CDR1 is MNHEY, CDR2 SVGAGI. CDR3 DNA: TGTGCCAGCAGTTACGGGGCCACTGGGAATCAGCCCCAGCATTTT. Translation gives CASSYGATGNQPQHF.

The chain employs TRBV14 and TRBJ1-2; D uncertain. Germline V gene sequence: CDR1 SGHDN, CDR2 FVKESK. Deletions cut 0 bases from V and 4 bases from J, with 9 bases between. CDR3 length: 14 residues. The CDR3 region has the DNA TGTGCCAGCAGCCAAGAAAGCAGGTTCTATGGCTACACCTTC. Encoded protein: CASSQESRFYGYTF.

The V call is TRBV7-9, the J call TRBJ1-2, with D unresolved. There are 13 residues in the CDR3. V lost 5 bases and J lost 2, with 9 bases in between. Germline CDR1 and CDR2: SEHNR and FQNEAQ (reference sequence). The CDR3 loop reads CASSPRVNYGYTF. As DNA, the CDR3 is TGTGCCAGCAGCCCCCGCGTGAACTATGGCTACACCTTC.

The CDR3 nucleotides read TGTGCCAGCAGCCCTAACCGACAGGGTGTCCCCTATAATTCACCCCTCCACTTT. This codes for CASSPNRQGVPYNSPLHF. The chain recombines TRBV5-8 with TRBJ1-6; TRBD1 matches at 7 bases. CDR3 length: 18 amino acids. With V trimmed by 4 bases and J by 2 bases, 12 bases remained unmatched. From germline, CDR1 is SGHTS and CDR2 YDEGEE. Based on the CDR3 plus reference TRBV5-8 and TRBJ1-6, the full variable domain is EAGVTQSPTHLIKTRGQQATLRCSPISGHTSVYWYQQALGLGLQFLLWYDEGEERNRGNFPPRFSGRQFPNYSSELNVNALELEDSALYLCASSPNRQGVPYNSPLHFGNGTRLTVT.

V is TRBV5-1 and J is TRBJ1-1, with D perhaps TRBD1 (6 bases). From germline, CDR1 is SGHRS and CDR2 YFSETQ. Between the trimmed V and J ends, which lost 3 bases and 0 bases, there was a span of 9 bases. The CDR3 sequence is 14 residues long. The CDR3 reads CASSSGAVNTEAFF. CDR3 nucleotide sequence: TGCGCCAGCAGCTCAGGGGCGGTGAACACTGAAGCTTTCTTT.

The chain recombines TRBV18 with TRBJ1-1, with TRBD1 as a possible D gene (5 bases). V was trimmed by 1 base and J by 5 bases, leaving 17 bases between them. Germline V gene data show CDR1 as KGHSH and CDR2 as LQKENI. The CDR3 length is 16 residues. The CDR3: CASSPLGPGRGTEAFF. The CDR3 DNA reads TGTGCCAGCTCACCACTGGGTCCGGGACGGGGGACTGAAGCTTTCTTT. The entire variable domain, with the rest obtained from reference TRBV18 and TRBJ1-1, is as follows: NAGVMQNPRHLVRRRGQEARLRCSPMKGHSHVYWYRQLPEEGLKFMVYLQKENIIDESGMPKERFSAEFPKEGPSILRIQQVVRGDSAAYFCASSPLGPGRGTEAFFGQGTRLTVV.

The chain employs TRBV9 and TRBJ2-1; 7 bases match TRBD1. This CDR3 spans 16 amino acids. Germline trimming cut 4 bases from V and 0 bases from J; bases unmatched to any gene: 7. Germline V gene lookup returns CDR1 SGDLS and CDR2 YYNGEE. In nucleotides, the CDR3 is TGTGCCAGCAGCCCTAGGACAGGCAGCTCCTACAATGAGCAGTTCTTC. This sequence encodes CASSPRTGSSYNEQFF.

This clone has a single count. V gene TRBV19 combines with J gene TRBJ2-3; D gene ambiguous. The germline V gene has CDR1 LNHDA and CDR2 SQIVND (reference sequence). Trimming took off 7 bases at V and 2 bases at J, with 4 bases between the two ends. The CDR3 consists of 11 residues. The CDR3 sequence: CASTNTDTQYF. CDR3 in DNA: TGTGCCAGTACCAACACAGATACGCAGTATTTT.

The chain is built from TRBV5-1 and TRBJ2-1; TRBD2 is a possible D gene (6 bases). V was clipped by 6 bases and J by 3 bases, with 13 bases between them. The CDR3 spans 14 residues. Germline assignment: CDR1 SGHRS and CDR2 YFSETQ. The CDR3 sequence: CASKASADYNEQFF. The CDR3 DNA sequence: TGCGCCAGCAAGGCTAGCGCCGACTACAATGAGCAGTTCTTC.

In this sample, this clone turned up once. V is TRBV10-3 and J is TRBJ1-1, with D hard to call. Between the trimmed V and J ends, which lost 2 bases and 4 bases, there was a span of 14 bases. Germline CDR1 reads ENHRY; CDR2 reads SYGVKD. There are 15 residues in the CDR3. CDR3 nucleotides: TGTGCCATCAGTGAGGTCGGAGTAAGTGGCACTGAAGCTTTCTTT. Residues: CAISEVGVSGTEAFF.

This clone was counted once. The chain joins TRBV6-2 or TRBV6-3 to TRBJ2-7; D is unclear. The germline V gene encodes CDR1 MNHEY and CDR2 SVGEGT. The CDR3 covers 14 residues. The ends were cut back, 2 bases at V and 2 bases at J, with 10 bases in the middle. DNA of the CDR3: TGTGCCAGCAGTTACGTTAGTCCTCCCTACGAGCAGTACTTC. Its protein is CASSYVSPPYEQYF.

This chain uses TRBV19 with TRBJ2-2, with TRBD2 matching over 10 bases. Germline V gene sequence: CDR1 LNHDA, CDR2 SQIVND (reference sequence). V dropped 7 bases and J dropped 4; count of bases not matched to a gene: 6. The CDR3 extends over 15 amino acids. The CDR3 DNA sequence: TGTGCCAGTAAAGGACTAGCGGATCGCACCGGGGAGCTGTTTTTT. Its protein product is CASKGLADRTGELFF.

The chain couples TRBV5-4 to TRBJ1-2; TRBD1 might be the D (6 bases). With 3 bases removed from V and 4 bases from J, the gap between germline ends came to 22 bases. The germline V gene has CDR1 SGHNT and CDR2 YYREEE (reference sequence). CDR3 size: 17 residues. For the CDR3, the DNA is TGTGCCAGCAGCTCGAAACAGGGTTTTCCCTCTAGCTATGGCTACACCTTC. Encoded protein: CASSSKQGFPSSYGYTF. Filled out from reference TRBV5-4 and TRBJ1-2, the complete variable domain reads ETGVTQSPTHLIKTRGQQVTLRCSSQSGHNTVSWYQQALGQGPQFIFQYYREEENGRGNFPPRFSGLQFPNYSSELNVNALELDDSALYLCASSSKQGFPSSYGYTFGSGTRLTVV.

The gene calls are TRBV27 and TRBJ1-1, with TRBD1 matching 9 bases. CDR1 and CDR2 (germline): MNHEY, SMNVEV (reference sequence). Unmatched junction bases numbered 5, after V lost 6 bases and J lost 9 bases. The CDR3 has 12 residues. The CDR3 here is CASRQGARKAFF. DNA of the CDR3: TGTGCCAGCAGACAGGGGGCTCGCAAAGCTTTCTTT.

The chain employs TRBV19 and TRBJ2-3; 9 positions agree with TRBD2. Trimming cost V 7 bases and J 5 bases; bases outside gene matches: 16. The germline V gene encodes CDR1 LNHDA and CDR2 SQIVND (reference sequence). The CDR3 extends over 17 amino acids. CDR3 DNA sequence: TGTGCCAGTACCCAAGCGGCTCGCGGGGGGGCCGGAGATACGCAGTATTTT. Protein sequence: CASTQAARGGAGDTQYF.

This clone was detected only once. In DNA, the CDR3 is TGTGCCAGCAGCCAGGACAGGATTAGCAATCAGCCCCAGCATTTT. It is translated as CASSQDRISNQPQHF. This chain connects TRBV7-2 to TRBJ1-5; TRBD1 matches 7 bases. The CDR3 runs 15 residues. Germline lookup yields CDR1 SGHTA and CDR2 FQGNSA. The ends lost 5 bases at V and 0 bases at J; junction bases unmatched: 4.

This clone was counted once. The V call is TRBV11-2, the J call TRBJ2-7; perhaps TRBD2 as D (6 bases). Germline CDR1 and CDR2: SGHAT and FQNNGV. Trimming took 1 base from V and 7 from J, leaving 17 bases between them. This CDR3 region has 15 residues. The CDR3 nucleotides are TGTGCCAGCAGCTTAGGCCAGGGAATTGGAGGGGAGCAGTACTTC. As protein: CASSLGQGIGGEQYF.

The genes are TRBV19 and TRBJ1-5; TRBD1 matches at 9 bases. This CDR3 has 16 amino acids. With V trimmed by 7 bases and J by 1 base, 8 bases remained unmatched. Germline lookup yields CDR1 LNHDA and CDR2 SQIVND (reference sequence). The CDR3 here is CASKRTGVRSNQPQHF. The CDR3 DNA reads TGTGCCAGTAAACGGACAGGGGTGAGGAGCAATCAGCCCCAGCATTTT. Together with reference TRBV19 and TRBJ1-5, the CDR3 gives the full variable domain: DGGITQSPKYLFRKEGQNVTLSCEQNLNHDAMYWYRQDPGQGLRLIYYSQIVNDFQKGDIAEGYSVSREKKESFPLTVTSAQKNPTAFYLCASKRTGVRSNQPQHFGDGTRLSIL.

This chain joins TRBV11-3 and TRBJ2-3, with 10 nucleotides matching TRBD1. Trimming removed 0 bases from V and 4 bases from J; junction bases left unmatched: 1. Germline CDR1 and CDR2: SGHNT and YENEEA. The CDR3 covers 15 residues. CDR3 in DNA: TGTGCCAGCAGCTTAGATGGACAGGGGGCAGATACGCAGTATTTT. Translated: CASSLDGQGADTQYF.